This note documents a single T cell receptor (beta chain) sequence. CDR1 and CDR2 from the germline V gene are KGHDR and SFDVKD. V was pared by 9 bases and J by 0 bases, with 17 bases between. This CDR3 is 16 amino acids long. The data derive from a study of blood T cell repertoires in COVID-19. Study overall: Some COVID-19 samples were acute and others convalescent; all came from the United States, Italy and Spain. Nucleic acid was either cDNA or gDNA, and it came from T cells, B-cell-depleted T cells, or PBMCs.

Some clones are missing from TCRdb's copy, which holds only in-frame ones; the method was immunoSEQ multiplex PCR. In the table there are about 85,000 clones, around nine tenths of which are singletons. Sequenced: peripheral blood. This sequence joins TRBV24-1 and TRBJ2-1; D may be TRBD1 (6 bases). This clonotype originated in a man aged 60-69 years with acute or convalescent COVID-19. In nucleotides, the CDR3 is TGTGCCACCGCACAGCCTACAGGGTCCTCCTACAATGAGCAGTTCTTC. Protein: CATAQPTGSSYNEQFF.